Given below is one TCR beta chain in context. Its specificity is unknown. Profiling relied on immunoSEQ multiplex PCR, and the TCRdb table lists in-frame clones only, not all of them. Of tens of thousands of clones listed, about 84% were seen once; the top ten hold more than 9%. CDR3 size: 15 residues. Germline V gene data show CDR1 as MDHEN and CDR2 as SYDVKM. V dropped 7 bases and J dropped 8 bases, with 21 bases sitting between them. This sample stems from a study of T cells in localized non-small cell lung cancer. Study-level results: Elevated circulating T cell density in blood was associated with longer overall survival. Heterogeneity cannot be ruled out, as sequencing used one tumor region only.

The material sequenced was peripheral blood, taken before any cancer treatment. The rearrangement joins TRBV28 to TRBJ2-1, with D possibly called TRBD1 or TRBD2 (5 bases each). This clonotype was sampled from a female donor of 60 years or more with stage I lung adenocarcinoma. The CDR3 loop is CASTPGDLEEDEQFF. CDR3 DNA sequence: TGTGCCAGCACCCCCGGGGACCTGGAGGAGGATGAGCAGTTCTTC.